A selection of T cell receptor beta chains follows, all from one sample in a study of shared clonotypes between healthy human individuals. Produced via immunoSEQ multiplex PCR; TCRdb's table is partial and in-frame only. This sample carries roughly 2,300,000 clones, 80% to 95% of them seen once, and the ten largest clones take approximately 0.4%. The source material was naive CD4+ T cells from PBMCs. These receptors were collected from a man aged 18-30 years in good health. Some clones in this sample may be carry-over from other donors' samples. Each CDR3 is given with its conserved first and last residue. Each record gives: V gene, D gene, clone size, J gene, CDR3 protein, CDR3 DNA. D genes are given only for firm matches. Rows may omit the clone size; those that give it use once, few, many or a size class.

TRBV5-1	-	once	TRBJ1-3	CASSPDLAGGNTIYF	TGCGCCAGCAGCCCGGACCTAGCAGGAGGAAACACCATATATTTT
TRBV5-4	TRBD2	-	TRBJ2-7	CASSSTTSGRNEQYF	TGTGCCAGCAGCTCCACCACTAGCGGGAGAAACGAGCAGTACTTC
TRBV4-2	-	-	TRBJ1-1	CASSRPGTEAFF	TGTGCCAGCAGCAGGCCGGGCACTGAAGCTTTCTTT
TRBV15	TRBD1	-	TRBJ2-5	CATSRTDRADLETQYF	TGTGCCACCAGCAGGACGGACAGGGCCGACTTGGAGACCCAGTACTTC
TRBV7-2	TRBD2	-	TRBJ2-7	CASSLRLSGSPEQYF	TGTGCCAGCAGCTTGCGCCTGAGCGGGAGTCCCGAGCAGTACTTC
TRBV5-1	-	-	TRBJ2-5	CASSQGPSKSETQYF	TGCGCCAGCAGCCAGGGACCTTCAAAATCGGAGACCCAGTACTTC
TRBV5-4	TRBD1	-	TRBJ2-2	CASSSGTGVYTGELFF	TGTGCCAGCAGCTCCGGGACAGGTGTTTACACCGGGGAGCTGTTTTTT
TRBV19	TRBD2	-	TRBJ2-3	CASSKLAGVSDTQYF	TGTGCCAGTAGTAAGCTAGCGGGAGTATCAGATACGCAGTATTTT
TRBV5-6	-	-	TRBJ1-1	CASSFRDIQAFF	TGTGCCAGCAGCTTCCGGGACATCCAAGCTTTCTTT
TRBV5-1	TRBD1	-	TRBJ2-1	CASSVQGDSYNEQFF	TGCGCCAGCAGCGTGCAGGGGGACTCCTACAATGAGCAGTTCTTC
TRBV4-2	-	-	TRBJ1-2	CASSQGAGGLAVFYGYTF	TGTGCCAGCAGCCAAGGGGCGGGGGGCTTAGCGGTATTCTATGGCTACACCTTC
TRBV11-2	TRBD1	-	TRBJ1-1	CASRLTGGVGTEAFF	TGTGCCAGCAGGTTGACAGGGGGGGTAGGCACTGAAGCTTTCTTT
TRBV18	-	-	TRBJ1-1	CASSRQGQPYTEAFF	TGTGCCAGCTCACGACAAGGACAGCCTTACACTGAAGCTTTCTTT
TRBV28	-	-	TRBJ2-3	CASRRPGGPLGYRMSGTDTQYF	TGTGCCAGCAGGAGGCCAGGCGGGCCGTTGGGATACCGAATGTCTGGCACAGATACGCAGTATTTT
TRBV7-2	-	few	TRBJ1-2	CASSLDWTANYGYTF	TGTGCCAGCAGCTTAGATTGGACAGCCAACTATGGCTACACCTTC
TRBV2	-	-	TRBJ2-5	CASRDRSETQYF	TGTGCCAGCAGGGATAGGTCGGAGACCCAGTACTTC
TRBV2	-	-	TRBJ2-5	CASSDRGGTQYF	TGTGCCAGCAGTGACAGGGGCGGGACCCAGTACTTC